The T cell receptor (beta chain) under discussion was sequenced for a study of cytomegalovirus exposure and HLA in healthy donors. Study-level findings and limits: Reports credit the classifier with highly specific, highly sensitive diagnosis of cytomegalovirus status. From TCR beta sequences, most subjects' HLA-A and HLA-B alleles were reportedly predicted accurately. There were some V segments, including TRBV6-2 and TRBV6-3, excluded as indistinguishable.

As for this clone: No antigen is known for it.

The CDR3 length is 17 residues. J lost 4 bases, V lost 1 base, and 7 bases had no gene match. Germline V gene lookup returns CDR1 KGHSH and CDR2 LQKENI. The primer mix had 60 Vbeta and 13 Jbeta primers. Produced via immunoSEQ multiplex PCR; TCRdb's table is partial and in-frame only. Counted here are roughly 170,000 clones, about 77% occurring once; the ten biggest clones make up about 1.3%. The clonotype originates from a man younger than 45 in good health and CMV-seronegative. Sequencing input: PBMCs. This rearrangement joins TRBV18 to TRBJ2-1; 10 bases line up with TRBD2. CDR3 loop: CASSPLNSGRLYNEQFF. In DNA, the CDR3 is TGTGCCAGCTCACCACTGAATAGCGGGAGGCTTTACAATGAGCAGTTCTTC. The full variable domain, in which reference TRBV18 and TRBJ2-1 provide the parts outside the CDR3, is NAGVMQNPRHLVRRRGQEARLRCSPMKGHSHVYWYRQLPEEGLKFMVYLQKENIIDESGMPKERFSAEFPKEGPSILRIQQVVRGDSAAYFCASSPLNSGRLYNEQFFGPGTRLTVL.